Sequencing of this TCR beta chain was carried out in a study of T cell responses to AZD1222 COVID-19 vaccine. The protocol was immunoSEQ multiplex PCR, while the TCRdb copy is restricted to in-frame clones and leaves out a portion. The data contain about 120,000 clones, roughly 90% of them singletons. The V segment lost 6 bases and the J segment 8 bases; nucleotides outside the gene matches: 9. From germline, CDR1 is MDHEN and CDR2 SYDVKM. The CDR3 consists of 14 residues. The sample consisted of peripheral blood, taken on day 0 of AZD1222 vaccination. The rearrangement uses TRBV28 and TRBJ1-2; TRBD1 matches at 10 bases. This clonotype was sampled from an adult in good health. CDR3 in DNA: TGTGCCAGCAGCCCCCCCGGGACAGGGGAAGGCTACACCTTC. Protein: CASSPPGTGEGYTF.